This T cell receptor beta chain derives from a study of neurological immune-mediated disorders. Many counts were recorded for this clonotype. Per the germline V gene, CDR1 is LGHNA and CDR2 is YSLEER. With 1 base removed from V and 13 bases from J, the gap between germline ends came to 13 bases. The CDR3 contains 13 residues. TCRdb fed the 5' RACE reads into MiXCR, producing one record per CDR3 protein. The data show fewer than 35,000 distinct CDR3 sequences, about 3.5% seen once. The chain joins TRBV4-3 to TRBJ1-4; no reliable D call. Sequenced sample: PBMCs. This clonotype originated in a woman aged 25-40 years with multiple sclerosis. CDR3 in DNA: TGCGCCAGCAGCCAAGGGTTAATGGGAGGACTGTTTTTT. Its protein is CASSQGLMGGLFF.